The 9 T cell receptor beta chains listed next were all sequenced from one sample in a study of blood T cell repertoires in COVID-19. The table came from immunoSEQ multiplex PCR; TCRdb's copy has only in-frame clones and leaves some out. The profile shows more than 300,000 clones, around 92% of them singletons. Material: PBMCs or T cells enriched from blood (not recorded which). These receptors were taken from a woman in her thirties who had recovered from COVID-19.

This chain uses TRBV6-5 with TRBJ2-7; possible D gene TRBD2, 6 bases. Trimming removed 0 bases from V and 1 base from J, with 13 bases in between. This CDR3 comprises 16 residues. Germline V gene data show CDR1 as MNHEY and CDR2 as SVGAGI. CDR3 amino acids: CASSYSTLRGSYEQYF. The CDR3 nucleotides are TGTGCCAGCAGTTACTCGACTTTACGGGGGTCCTACGAGCAGTACTTC.

The V gene is TRBV5-4, the J gene TRBJ1-5; 7 bases map to TRBD1. CDR1 SGHNT and CDR2 YYREEE come from the germline V gene (reference sequence). Trimming removed 4 bases from V and 4 bases from J; junction bases left unmatched: 5. The CDR3 is 14 residues long. CDR3 region: CASSAGTANQPQHF. The DNA for the CDR3 is TGTGCCAGCAGCGCCGGGACAGCTAATCAGCCCCAGCATTTT.

The V call is TRBV5-6, the J call TRBJ1-5, with unresolved D. CDR3 length equals 14 residues. Between the trimmed V and J ends, which lost 0 bases and 0 bases, there was a span of 4 bases. CDR1 and CDR2 from the germline V gene are SGHDT and YYEEEE. The CDR3, as DNA: TGTGCCAGCAGCTTGGGGCCTAGCAATCAGCCCCAGCATTTT. It encodes CASSLGPSNQPQHF.

The chain is built from TRBV7-9 and TRBJ2-1; TRBD2 matches 7 bases. Per germline, CDR1 SEHNR and CDR2 FQNEAQ (reference sequence). The J segment lost 8 bases and the V segment lost 5 bases, leaving 21 bases of the junction unmatched. The CDR3 runs 18 residues. CDR3 DNA: TGTGCCAGCAGCGGGATAAGGCTAGCGGCCCAGAGGGTCTATGAGCAGTTCTTC. Protein: CASSGIRLAAQRVYEQFF.

This chain joins TRBV7-9 and TRBJ1-5; 12 bases agree with TRBD1. The V gene end was trimmed by 4 bases and the J gene end by 3 bases; junction bases not matched to a gene: 10. There are 18 residues in the CDR3. Germline V gene data show CDR1 as SEHNR and CDR2 as FQNEAQ (reference sequence). The CDR3 here is CASSSPAGQGAANQPQHF. In DNA, the CDR3 is TGTGCCAGCAGCTCACCCGCGGGACAGGGGGCGGCCAATCAGCCCCAGCATTTT.

The chain couples TRBV19 to TRBJ1-1; 7 bases line up with TRBD1. V lost 5 bases to trimming and J lost 1 base; unmatched junction nucleotides: 7. Germline CDR1 reads LNHDA; CDR2 reads SQIVND (reference sequence). The CDR3 covers 15 residues. For the CDR3, the DNA is TGTGCCAGTAGTTTTGGGACAGTGGCGAACACTGAAGCTTTCTTT. Translated, it gives CASSFGTVANTEAFF.

The CDR3 loop reads CASSVGDRGNAMDGYTF. The CDR3 DNA follows: TGTGCCAGCAGCGTAGGGGACAGGGGTAATGCTATGGATGGCTACACCTTC. The chain is built from TRBV9 and TRBJ1-2, with 10 bases that match TRBD1. V lost 0 bases to trimming and J lost 6 bases; unmatched junction nucleotides: 11. Germline CDR1 is SGDLS and CDR2 is YYNGEE. CDR3 size: 17 residues.

The DNA for the CDR3 is TGTGCCAGCTCACCCCGACTAGCGGGAGTTATTACAGATACGCAGTATTTT. It translates to CASSPRLAGVITDTQYF. The V and J genes are TRBV18 and TRBJ2-3; 12 bases align to TRBD2. Germline V gene sequence: CDR1 KGHSH, CDR2 LQKENI. Trimming cost V 3 bases and J 3 bases; bases outside gene matches: 7. This CDR3 spans 17 amino acids. The full variable domain, rest sourced from reference TRBV18 and TRBJ2-3, is NAGVMQNPRHLVRRRGQEARLRCSPMKGHSHVYWYRQLPEEGLKFMVYLQKENIIDESGMPKERFSAEFPKEGPSILRIQQVVRGDSAAYFCASSPRLAGVITDTQYFGPGTRLTVL.

The V call is TRBV5-1, the J call TRBJ2-7, with 10 bases fitting TRBD1. The CDR3 loop spans 15 amino acids. Looked up from germline, CDR1 is SGHRS and CDR2 is YFSETQ. J lost 2 bases, V lost 4 bases, and 6 bases had no gene match. This CDR3 is CASSPRQGATYEQYF. The CDR3 bases are TGCGCCAGCAGCCCCCGACAGGGGGCGACCTACGAGCAGTACTTC.